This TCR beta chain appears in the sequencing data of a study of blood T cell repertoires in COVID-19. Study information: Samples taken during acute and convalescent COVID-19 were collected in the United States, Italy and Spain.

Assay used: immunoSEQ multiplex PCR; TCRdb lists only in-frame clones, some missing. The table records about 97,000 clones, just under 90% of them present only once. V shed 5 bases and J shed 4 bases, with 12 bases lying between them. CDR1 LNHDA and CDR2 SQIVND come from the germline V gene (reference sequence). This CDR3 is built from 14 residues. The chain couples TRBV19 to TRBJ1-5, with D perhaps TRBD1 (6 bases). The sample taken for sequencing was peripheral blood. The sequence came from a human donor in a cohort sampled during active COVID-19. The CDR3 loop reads CASSLWDKNQPQHF. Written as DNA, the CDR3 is TGTGCCAGTAGTCTCTGGGACAAAAATCAGCCCCAGCATTTT.